These 27 T cell receptor beta chains share one sample of origin, sequenced in a study of technical replicates of blood from several donors. This table comes from immunoSEQ multiplex PCR, and its TCRdb copy is limited to in-frame clones, with some not included. The sample consists of some 80,000 clones, 90% to 95% of them appearing once. The sequencing input was T cells isolated from PBMCs. The receptors stem from a human donor in good health.

The gene calls are TRBV5-4 and TRBJ2-7; 8 bases agree with TRBD1. Losses at the gene ends were 9 bases for V and 9 bases for J; bases not matched to a gene: 17. The CDR3 has 14 residues. CDR1 and CDR2 (germline): SGHNT, YYREEE (reference sequence). CDR3 DNA sequence: TGTGCCACCGCGCAGGGACAGGACTTCGTGAGGCAGTACTTC. Translating gives CATAQGQDFVRQYF.

J is TRBJ2-5 and V is TRBV5-6; 12 bases fit TRBD2. Germline lookup yields CDR1 SGHDT and CDR2 YYEEEE. Trimming cost V 4 bases and J 2 bases; bases outside gene matches: 3. This CDR3 is 15 amino acids long. Here the CDR3 reads CASSPGLAGQETQYF. CDR3 nucleotide sequence: TGTGCCAGCAGCCCAGGACTAGCGGGGCAAGAGACCCAGTACTTC.

CDR3 sequence: CASSFLAGRGETQYF. Here the CDR3 DNA reads TGTGCCAGTAGTTTTCTAGCGGGGAGGGGGGAGACCCAGTACTTC. The J gene is TRBJ2-5, the V gene TRBV19, with TRBD2 identical over 9 bases. Germline-derived CDR1 and CDR2 are LNHDA and SQIVND (reference sequence). The CDR3 is made up of 15 amino acids. The junction had 9 bases not matched to a gene; V was cut back by 5 bases and J by 5 bases.

The genes are TRBV4-1 and TRBJ2-6; D is undetermined. Germline loops: CDR1 MGHRA, CDR2 YSYEKL. This CDR3 comprises 15 residues. V was cut by 2 bases and J by 0 bases, with 5 bases left in between. The CDR3 coding sequence is TGCGCCAGCAGCCAAAAGAGCTCTGGGGCCAACGTCCTGACTTTC. Protein: CASSQKSSGANVLTF.

The V gene is TRBV19, the J gene TRBJ2-1, with a tentative D call TRBD2 (6 bases). This CDR3 contains 14 residues. V was cut by 1 base and J by 9 bases, with 13 bases left in between. Germline CDR1 reads LNHDA; CDR2 reads SQIVND (reference sequence). In nucleotides, the CDR3 is TGTGCCAGTAGTATAGGAACGGGAGAAGGTGAGCAGTTCTTC. Amino acid sequence: CASSIGTGEGEQFF. Full variable domain (missing parts from reference TRBV19 and TRBJ2-1): DGGITQSPKYLFRKEGQNVTLSCEQNLNHDAMYWYRQDPGQGLRLIYYSQIVNDFQKGDIAEGYSVSREKKESFPLTVTSAQKNPTAFYLCASSIGTGEGEQFFGPGTRLTVL.

The chain uses TRBV10-3 and TRBJ2-5; tentatively, D is TRBD2 (5 bases). CDR1 and CDR2 (germline): ENHRY, SYGVKD. Trimming pared 6 bases from V and 5 bases from J, leaving 7 bases between. This CDR3 has 11 amino acids. The chain's CDR3 is CAISDYETQYF. DNA for the CDR3: TGTGCCATCAGCGACTACGAGACCCAGTACTTC.

This clone is a singleton in its sample. V gene TRBV6-5 combines with J gene TRBJ1-5; 9 bases match TRBD1. The germline V gene has CDR1 MNHEY and CDR2 SVGAGI. CDR3 length: 14 amino acids. The V and J ends lost 6 bases and 6 bases, in that order; junction bases with no gene match: 6. DNA of the CDR3: TGTGCCAGCAGCAAACAGGGGGCTATTCAGCCCCAGCATTTT. Translated, it gives CASSKQGAIQPQHF.

The chain employs TRBV27 and TRBJ1-1; TRBD1 is a possible D gene (5 bases). The CDR3 is 13 residues long. The V and J ends lost 9 bases and 1 base respectively, with 12 bases between them. The germline V gene has CDR1 MNHEY and CDR2 SMNVEV (reference sequence). The CDR3 nucleotides read TGTGCCAGTAAGACAGCTTGGAACACTGAAGCTTTCTTT. Translating gives CASKTAWNTEAFF.

The rearrangement uses TRBV28 and TRBJ2-6; 14 nucleotides line up with TRBD2. CDR1 MDHEN and CDR2 SYDVKM come from the germline V gene. This CDR3 spans 18 amino acids. Trimming removed 7 bases from V and 2 bases from J; junction bases left unmatched: 7. CDR3 region: CASTEPTSGRAGANVLTF. The CDR3 DNA sequence: TGTGCCAGCACCGAACCGACTAGCGGGAGGGCTGGGGCCAACGTCCTGACTTTC.

The chain uses TRBV13 and TRBJ2-7, with TRBD2 matching over 10 bases. The CDR3 covers 15 residues. Germline values: CDR1 PRHDT, CDR2 FYEKMQ (reference sequence). Germline trimming cut 5 bases from V and 2 bases from J; bases unmatched to any gene: 6. The CDR3 region has the DNA TGTGCCAGCAGCCCCCGGACTAGCGGCCCCTACGAGCAGTACTTC. It is translated as CASSPRTSGPYEQYF.

The chain links TRBV6-6 to TRBJ2-5, with a possible D match to TRBD1 (5 bases). Germline V lookup: CDR1 MNHNY, CDR2 SVGAGI (reference sequence). The CDR3 loop spans 13 amino acids. The germline V and J ends were trimmed by 2 bases and 4 bases, with 8 bases remaining between them. The CDR3 loop reads CASSYRQLETQYF. Here the CDR3 DNA reads TGTGCCAGCAGTTACCGACAGTTAGAGACCCAGTACTTC.

In its sample, this clone ranks as medium-sized (0.01 to 0.1%). The rearrangement joins TRBV28 to TRBJ2-7; TRBD1 aligns across 9 bases. The CDR3 length is 15 residues. Looked up from germline, CDR1 is MDHEN and CDR2 is SYDVKM. Unmatched junction bases numbered 12, after V lost 6 bases and J lost 6 bases. The CDR3 reads CASRYYGTGSGEQYF. DNA of the CDR3: TGTGCCAGCAGGTACTATGGGACAGGGTCGGGCGAGCAGTACTTC.

V gene TRBV14 combines with J gene TRBJ1-2, with no clear D. Trimming removed 1 base at V and 6 bases at J, with 9 bases between. This CDR3 spans 13 amino acids. Germline V lookup: CDR1 SGHDN, CDR2 FVKESK. CDR3 loop: CASSQVWQNGYTF. In DNA form, the CDR3 reads TGTGCCAGCAGCCAAGTCTGGCAGAATGGCTACACCTTC.

The rearrangement joins TRBV27 to TRBJ2-1, with no clear D. Germline lookup yields CDR1 MNHEY and CDR2 SMNVEV (reference sequence). The CDR3 covers 16 residues. The ends were cut back, 4 bases at V and 8 bases at J, with 21 bases in the middle. The CDR3 reads CASSSVSSARFHEQFF. CDR3 nucleotides: TGTGCCAGCAGTTCAGTGTCCAGCGCCCGGTTTCATGAGCAGTTCTTC.

V gene TRBV29-1 combines with J gene TRBJ1-1; the match to TRBD1 covers 8 bases. CDR1 SQVTM and CDR2 ANQGSEA come from the germline V gene. This CDR3 region has 14 residues. After removal of 3 bases from V and 7 bases from J, the junction contained 10 bases not matched to a gene. CDR3 residues: CSVDLFRDRLEAFF. The DNA of the CDR3 is TGCAGCGTTGACCTTTTCCGGGACAGGCTTGAAGCTTTCTTT. The full variable domain, completed using reference TRBV29-1 and TRBJ1-1, is SAVISQKPSRDICQRGTSLTIQCQVDSQVTMMFWYRQQPGQSLTLIATANQGSEATYESGFVIDKFPISRPNLTFSTLTVSNMSPEDSSIYLCSVDLFRDRLEAFFGQGTRLTVV.

The chain has TRBV27 and TRBJ1-5; D is unresolved. V was pared by 3 bases and J by 1 base, with 10 bases between. This CDR3 is built from 15 residues. Germline values: CDR1 MNHEY, CDR2 SMNVEV (reference sequence). Here the CDR3 DNA reads TGTGCCAGCAGTTTGCTCCCAGGCAGCAATCAGCCCCAGCATTTT. Translated: CASSLLPGSNQPQHF.

V and J are TRBV27 and TRBJ1-1; TRBD1 might be the D (6 bases). The CDR3 runs 13 residues. The germline V and J ends were trimmed by 5 bases and 3 bases, with 10 bases remaining between them. CDR1 is MNHEY, CDR2 SMNVEV, per germline (reference sequence). CDR3 bases: TGTGCCAGCAGTCAGGGGCGGTACACTGAAGCTTTCTTT. Its translation is CASSQGRYTEAFF.

This clone was recorded only once. This chain uses TRBV18 with TRBJ2-1; 7 bases align to TRBD2. The length of the CDR3 is 15 residues. The V gene end was trimmed by 5 bases and the J gene end by 5 bases; junction bases not matched to a gene: 9. Germline CDR1 reads KGHSH; CDR2 reads LQKENI. As DNA, the CDR3 is TGTGCCAGCTCATCGAGCGGGAATCGGGACAATGAGCAGTTCTTC. The encoded protein is CASSSSGNRDNEQFF.

The CDR3 bases are TGTGCCAGCAGCTCTGCGTACGGAGACAGCGAATTACCCCCCGAGCAGTACTTC. Residues: CASSSAYGDSELPPEQYF. The V gene is TRBV11-3, the J gene TRBJ2-7; possibly TRBD1 for D (5 bases). Germline CDR1 and CDR2: SGHNT and YENEEA. This CDR3 has 18 amino acids. V was clipped by 4 bases and J by 6 bases, with 28 bases between them.

The chain carries TRBV5-1 and TRBJ2-1; tentatively, D is TRBD1 (6 bases). The CDR3 is 15 residues long. CDR1 SGHRS and CDR2 YFSETQ come from the germline V gene. V lost 0 bases, J lost 8 bases, and 15 bases lay in between. CDR3 protein: CASSLGWTAGDEQFF. The CDR3 DNA sequence: TGCGCCAGCAGCTTGGGGTGGACAGCCGGAGATGAGCAGTTCTTC. Full variable domain (missing parts from reference TRBV5-1 and TRBJ2-1): KAGVTQTPRYLIKTRGQQVTLSCSPISGHRSVSWYQQTPGQGLQFLFEYFSETQRNKGNFPGRFSGRQFSNSRSEMNVSTLELGDSALYLCASSLGWTAGDEQFFGPGTRLTVL.

V gene TRBV6-6 combines with J gene TRBJ1-5; D is unclear. In germline, CDR1 is MNHNY, CDR2 SVGAGI (reference sequence). There are 13 residues in the CDR3. V was clipped by 2 bases and J by 7 bases, with 9 bases between them. In nucleotides, the CDR3 is TGTGCCAGCAGTTACGAGGTGAAGCAGCCCCAGCATTTT. Translating it yields CASSYEVKQPQHF.

This chain uses TRBV7-9 with TRBJ2-1; 11 positions match TRBD2. The CDR3 length is 15 residues. In germline, CDR1 is SEHNR, CDR2 FQNEAQ (reference sequence). V lost 3 bases and J lost 8; bases outside the gene matches: 6. The CDR3 bases are TGTGCCAGCAGCTTTCCGGGACTAGCGGTAGATGAGCAGTTCTTC. It is translated as CASSFPGLAVDEQFF.

The chain links TRBV5-6 to TRBJ2-5; 8 nucleotides agree with TRBD1. The J segment lost 4 bases and the V segment lost 3 bases, leaving 2 bases of the junction unmatched. The germline V gene encodes CDR1 SGHDT and CDR2 YYEEEE. The CDR3 runs 13 residues. CDR3 sequence: CASSSGGAETQYF. For the CDR3, the DNA is TGTGCCAGCAGCTCAGGGGGCGCAGAGACCCAGTACTTC.

This clone was picked up a small number of times. This chain connects TRBV10-3 to TRBJ1-5, with 8 bases fitting TRBD1. Germline assignment: CDR1 ENHRY and CDR2 SYGVKD. Germline trimming cut 5 bases from V and 3 bases from J; bases unmatched to any gene: 6. CDR3 size: 15 residues. CDR3: CAISQTGAFNQPQHF. In DNA, the CDR3 is TGTGCCATCAGTCAGACAGGGGCATTCAATCAGCCCCAGCATTTT.

This clone was picked up one time. The chain couples TRBV9 to TRBJ1-6; 7 bases are shared with TRBD1. Germline V gives CDR1 SGDLS, CDR2 YYNGEE. The CDR3 is 14 amino acids. Trimming at V came to 5 bases and at J to 7 bases, leaving 6 bases not matched to a gene. The CDR3 DNA reads TGTGCCAGCAGTTCCGGGACAGCCAATTCACCCCTCCACTTT. Translated: CASSSGTANSPLHF. The full variable domain, rest sourced from reference TRBV9 and TRBJ1-6, is DSGVTQTPKHLITATGQRVTLRCSPRSGDLSVYWYQQSLDQGLQFLIQYYNGEERAKGNILERFSAQQFPDLHSELNLSSLELGDSALYFCASSSGTANSPLHFGNGTRLTVT.

The chain combines TRBV11-2 with TRBJ2-3; 7 nucleotides align to TRBD2. Unmatched junction bases numbered 4, after V lost 4 bases and J lost 0 bases. CDR1 SGHAT and CDR2 FQNNGV come from the germline V gene. The CDR3 extends over 15 amino acids. The CDR3 sequence is CASSSSGESTDTQYF. In DNA, the CDR3 is TGTGCCAGCAGCTCGAGCGGGGAAAGCACAGATACGCAGTATTTT.

The V gene is TRBV7-9, the J gene TRBJ2-2; 11 nucleotides align to TRBD2. Germline V gene sequence: CDR1 SEHNR, CDR2 FQNEAQ (reference sequence). With V trimmed by 4 bases and J by 1 base, 2 bases remained unmatched. The CDR3 sequence is 16 residues long. The CDR3 coding sequence is TGTGCCAGCAGCTCCCTAGCGGGAGGGAACACCGGGGAGCTGTTTTTT. It codes for CASSSLAGGNTGELFF.